These 18 T cell receptor beta chains share one sample of origin, sequenced in a study of PD-1 blockade in classical Hodgkin lymphoma. Indicated time point: cycle 4 day 1 (C4D1), after more than five weeks of nivolumab. Every patient was affected by relapse after autologous stem cell transplantation, while exposure to brentuximab vedotin was not uniform. Measured with immunoSEQ multiplex PCR; TCRdb has only the in-frame clones, and not every one. The top ten clones hold over 15% of a sample with approximately 90,000 clones, around 80% of them seen once. The starting material was peripheral blood mononuclear cells (PBMCs), obtained before the fourth cycle of nivolumab. Receptor source: a human donor with classical Hodgkin lymphoma.

The chain links TRBV10-3 to TRBJ2-7; 7 nucleotides match TRBD2. This CDR3 has 15 amino acids. Germline V gives CDR1 ENHRY, CDR2 SYGVKD. Unmatched junction bases numbered 15, after V lost 11 bases and J lost 2 bases. This chain's CDR3 is CAVWGGPAGPYEQYF. The CDR3 DNA is TGTGCCGTCTGGGGGGGTCCGGCGGGACCCTACGAGCAGTACTTC.

The gene calls are TRBV6-1 and TRBJ1-3, with TRBD1 matching over 7 bases. V trimming: 5 bases; J trimming: 5 bases; junction bases outside the gene matches: 9. Germline V gene lookup returns CDR1 MNHNS and CDR2 SASEGT. The length of the CDR3 is 15 residues. The CDR3 bases are TGTGCCAGCAGTCCCACGGGACAGAAAAGAAACACCATATATTTT. It translates to CASSPTGQKRNTIYF.

This chain links TRBV7-9 with TRBJ2-2, with D perhaps matching TRBD2 (6 bases). Germline lookup yields CDR1 SEHNR and CDR2 FQNEAQ (reference sequence). Trimming cost V 1 base and J 5 bases, with 17 bases left between them. This CDR3 has 17 residues. The CDR3 region has the DNA TGTGCCAGCAGCTTAGGACTCACGGGAGTGGATACCGGGGAGCTGTTTTTT. Amino acids: CASSLGLTGVDTGELFF.

This clone occurred once. The chain links TRBV27 to TRBJ2-5, with 7 bases lining up with TRBD1. This CDR3 spans 13 amino acids. Trimming took 6 bases from V and 7 from J; bases not matched to a gene: 8. Germline CDR1 is MNHEY and CDR2 is SMNVEV (reference sequence). Written as DNA, the CDR3 is TGTGCCAGCAGCCTGGACAGGTTTGGGACCCAGTACTTC. This encodes CASSLDRFGTQYF.

This clone was recorded only once. V and J are TRBV5-1 and TRBJ1-1; D ambiguous. Germline V gene data show CDR1 as SGHRS and CDR2 as YFSETQ. The CDR3 is 13 amino acids. V lost 0 bases and J 6 bases, leaving 9 bases between the germline ends. As DNA, the CDR3 is TGCGCCAGCAGCTTGGGGCGGCTCGCTGAAGCTTTCTTT. Its translation is CASSLGRLAEAFF.

V gene TRBV6-4 combines with J gene TRBJ1-2; tentatively, D is TRBD1 (6 bases). CDR1 and CDR2 (germline): MRHNA, SNTAGT. CDR3 length: 13 amino acids. The V gene lost 5 bases and the J gene lost 4 bases, with 11 bases spanning the gap. The chain's CDR3 is CASSQGIGYGYTF. The CDR3 coding sequence is TGTGCCAGCAGTCAGGGGATAGGCTATGGCTACACCTTC.

The CDR3 DNA reads TGTGCCAGCAGCCCCGGGACTAGCGGGACAGAGACCCAGTACTTC. This sequence encodes CASSPGTSGTETQYF. The chain recombines TRBV5-4 with TRBJ2-5; 13 bases are shared with TRBD2. Germline V gene sequence: CDR1 SGHNT, CDR2 YYREEE (reference sequence). CDR3 length: 15 amino acids. Trimming took 4 bases from V and 4 from J; bases not matched to a gene: 4. Full variable domain (rest looked up from reference TRBV5-4 and TRBJ2-5): ETGVTQSPTHLIKTRGQQVTLRCSSQSGHNTVSWYQQALGQGPQFIFQYYREEENGRGNFPPRFSGLQFPNYSSELNVNALELDDSALYLCASSPGTSGTETQYFGPGTRLLVL.

The chain employs TRBV6-5 and TRBJ1-2; D may be TRBD1 (5 bases). This CDR3 spans 15 amino acids. The germline V gene has CDR1 MNHEY and CDR2 SVGAGI. The V end was cut by 2 bases, the J end by 0 bases, with 10 bases between. The DNA for the CDR3 is TGTGCCAGCAGTTACGGGGGAAAAACTAACTATGGCTACACCTTC. Translated, it gives CASSYGGKTNYGYTF.

This clone was picked up a small number of times. J is TRBJ2-5 and V is TRBV6-6, with 8 positions matching TRBD2. Germline V gives CDR1 MNHNY, CDR2 SVGAGI (reference sequence). V dropped 10 bases and J dropped 2; count of bases not matched to a gene: 9. The CDR3 loop spans 14 amino acids. CDR3 nucleotide sequence: TGTGCCAAACCTACTAGCGGACCTCAAGAGACCCAGTACTTC. It codes for CAKPTSGPQETQYF.

The table lists this clone with a few counts. Compared with germline, one end of the junction differs, possibly owing to a read error. The chain has TRBV6-1 and TRBJ2-7; D is unclear. The CDR3 length is 11 residues. In germline, CDR1 is MNHNS, CDR2 SASEGT. The CDR3 loop reads CASGDFYEQYF. CDR3 bases: TGTGCCAGCGGTGACTTTTACGAGCAGTACTTC.

The chain has TRBV28 and TRBJ2-1, with a tentative D call TRBD1 (6 bases). V was pared by 6 bases and J by 4 bases, with 16 bases between. From germline, CDR1 is MDHEN and CDR2 SYDVKM. The length of the CDR3 is 15 residues. The CDR3 loop is CASRPSNRVYNEQFF. The CDR3 DNA reads as TGTGCCAGCAGACCTTCGAACAGGGTATACAATGAGCAGTTCTTC.

As regards this clone: Relative to the germline gene, one junction end is altered; a read error may explain this. The V and J genes are TRBV19 and TRBJ2-1, with TRBD1 matching over 7 bases. The length of the CDR3 is 14 residues. CDR1 is LNHDA and CDR2 is SQIVND in the germline V gene (reference sequence). The CDR3 nucleotides read TGTGCCAGTAGTGTAGACAGGGTTTCTAGTGAGCAGTTCTTC. This sequence encodes CASSVDRVSSEQFF.

J is TRBJ1-2 and V is TRBV28, with TRBD1 as a possible D gene (5 bases). With 8 bases removed from V and 4 bases from J, the gap between germline ends came to 20 bases. This CDR3 contains 15 residues. The germline CDR1 and CDR2 sequences are MDHEN and SYDVKM. The CDR3 region is CASAPASRALYGYTF. The CDR3 nucleotides read TGTGCCAGCGCTCCGGCGAGCAGGGCCCTCTATGGCTACACCTTC.

V gene TRBV15 combines with J gene TRBJ2-3; TRBD2 matches 10 bases. With V trimmed by 0 bases and J by 4 bases, 1 base remained unmatched. The CDR3 covers 15 residues. Germline CDR1 LNHNV, CDR2 YYDKDF (reference sequence). The CDR3 DNA reads TGTGCCACCAGCAGAGAAGCGGGAGGGCCAGATACGCAGTATTTT. Protein product: CATSREAGGPDTQYF. Looking up the rest from reference TRBV15 and TRBJ2-3 gives the full variable domain: DAMVIQNPRYQVTQFGKPVTLSCSQTLNHNVMYWYQQKSSQAPKLLFHYYDKDFNNEADTPDNFQSRRPNTSFCFLDIRSPGLGDTAMYLCATSREAGGPDTQYFGPGTRLTVL.

This chain joins TRBV7-9 and TRBJ2-3, with 7 positions matching TRBD1. The V gene end was trimmed by 11 bases and the J gene end by 0 bases; junction bases not matched to a gene: 8. This CDR3 spans 14 amino acids. Germline V gives CDR1 SEHNR, CDR2 FQNEAQ (reference sequence). The CDR3 reads CAGLGQASTDTQYF. CDR3 nucleotide sequence: TGTGCCGGCCTCGGACAGGCTAGCACAGATACGCAGTATTTT.

The rearrangement links TRBV19 to TRBJ1-1, with a weak D call TRBD1 (5 bases). There are 15 residues in the CDR3. V was cut by 5 bases and J by 2 bases, with 15 bases left in between. The germline CDR1 and CDR2 sequences are LNHDA and SQIVND (reference sequence). The CDR3, as DNA: TGTGCCAGTAGTCCCCGACAGCTTAAAAACACTGAAGCTTTCTTT. Translating gives CASSPRQLKNTEAFF. Combining the CDR3 with reference TRBV19 and TRBJ1-1 gives the whole variable domain DGGITQSPKYLFRKEGQNVTLSCEQNLNHDAMYWYRQDPGQGLRLIYYSQIVNDFQKGDIAEGYSVSREKKESFPLTVTSAQKNPTAFYLCASSPRQLKNTEAFFGQGTRLTVV.

The chain's CDR3 is CASSSVEVAGEHEQYF. In nucleotides, the CDR3 is TGTGCCAGCAGCAGCGTCGAGGTAGCGGGAGAGCACGAGCAGTACTTC. The chain combines TRBV11-1 with TRBJ2-7, with 9 bases identical to TRBD2. CDR3 size: 16 residues. CDR1 is SGHAT, CDR2 FQDESV, per germline (reference sequence). Trimming cost V 5 bases and J 5 bases; bases outside gene matches: 13.

This rearrangement joins TRBV11-2 to TRBJ2-1; 7 positions match TRBD2. Germline assignment: CDR1 SGHAT and CDR2 FQNNGV. The CDR3 runs 12 residues. V trimming: 7 bases; J trimming: 7 bases; junction bases outside the gene matches: 4. In nucleotides, the CDR3 is TGTGCCAGCATGAGGGGAGGGAATGAGCAGTTCTTC. This gives the protein CASMRGGNEQFF.